The 13 T cell receptor beta chains below all came from one sample that was sequenced in a study of OX40 agonist ivuxolimab in advanced cancers. TCRdb's table, derived via immunoSEQ multiplex PCR, lists solely in-frame clones and lacks some. The sample has about 67,000 clones; approximately 91% are singletons. Sequences were derived from CD4+ or CD8+ T cells sorted from blood, sampled in a trial of the OX40 agonist ivuxolimab. Receptor source: an adult with an advanced solid tumor such as melanoma, head and neck, liver or kidney cancer.

J is TRBJ2-4 and V is TRBV28; a possible D gene is TRBD1 (5 bases). Trimming left V 2 bases short and J 8 bases short, with 10 bases between. Germline-derived CDR1 and CDR2 are MDHEN and SYDVKM. This CDR3 spans 13 amino acids. The CDR3 loop is CASSLGRVDIQYF. CDR3 in DNA: TGTGCCAGCAGTTTAGGCAGGGTAGACATTCAGTACTTC.

V and J are TRBV7-9 and TRBJ2-3; TRBD2 aligns across 13 bases. V trimming: 1 base; J trimming: 3 bases; junction bases outside the gene matches: 1. The germline V gene has CDR1 SEHNR and CDR2 FQNEAQ (reference sequence). CDR3 length: 16 residues. CDR3 sequence: CASSLVLAGGTDTQYF. CDR3 nucleotides: TGTGCCAGCAGCTTAGTACTAGCGGGGGGGACAGATACGCAGTATTTT.

The rearrangement uses TRBV15 and TRBJ2-1, with D perhaps TRBD1 or TRBD2 (6 bases each). From germline, CDR1 is LNHNV and CDR2 YYDKDF (reference sequence). With 0 bases removed from V and 7 bases from J, the gap between germline ends came to 13 bases. The CDR3 length is 15 residues. DNA of the CDR3: TGTGCCACCAGCAGAGATGTGAGGGGGGCTAATGAGCAGTTCTTC. This sequence encodes CATSRDVRGANEQFF. The full variable domain, in which reference TRBV15 and TRBJ2-1 provide the parts outside the CDR3, is DAMVIQNPRYQVTQFGKPVTLSCSQTLNHNVMYWYQQKSSQAPKLLFHYYDKDFNNEADTPDNFQSRRPNTSFCFLDIRSPGLGDTAMYLCATSRDVRGANEQFFGPGTRLTVL.

This clone was detected only a few times. The rearrangement links TRBV2 to TRBJ1-2; D unresolved. Germline V gene data show CDR1 as SNHLY and CDR2 as FYNNEI. The CDR3 is made up of 13 amino acids. Trimming pared 6 bases from V and 1 base from J, leaving 9 bases between. CDR3 sequence reads: CASRRAFNYGYTF. The DNA for the CDR3 is TGTGCCAGCAGGCGGGCTTTTAACTATGGCTACACCTTC.

The chain recombines TRBV7-8 with TRBJ2-3, with D tentatively TRBD2 (6 bases). V lost 6 bases and J 1 base, leaving 14 bases between the germline ends. In germline, CDR1 is SGHVS, CDR2 FQNEAQ. The CDR3 sequence is 15 residues long. CDR3 DNA sequence: TGTGCCAGCAGGCTTGGAGGGGCGGGCACAGATACGCAGTATTTT. Translated: CASRLGGAGTDTQYF.

The rearrangement links TRBV11-3 to TRBJ2-3; D is unclear. Germline V gene lookup returns CDR1 SGHNT and CDR2 YENEEA. The CDR3 has 12 residues. Trimming left V 5 bases short and J 8 bases short, with 11 bases between. The chain's CDR3 is CASSVLKGTQYF. CDR3 DNA sequence: TGTGCCAGCAGCGTCCTTAAGGGTACGCAGTATTTT.

J is TRBJ2-3 and V is TRBV12-2; the table gives TRBD2 as D, unverified against the DNA. TRBV12-2 is designated a pseudogene. This CDR3 is built from 16 residues. The CDR3 loop is CASRQLAGVPKDTQYF. In DNA, the CDR3 is TGTGCAAGTCGTCAACTAGCGGGAGTCCCCAAAGACACGCAGTATTTT.

This sequence joins TRBV9 and TRBJ2-7, with 7 positions matching TRBD1. The CDR3 sequence is 15 residues long. J was trimmed by 2 bases and V by 2 bases; bases with no gene match: 7. The germline CDR1 and CDR2 sequences are SGDLS and YYNGEE. CDR3 protein: CASSVDPGTAYEQYF. As DNA, the CDR3 is TGTGCCAGCAGCGTCGACCCCGGGACAGCCTACGAGCAGTACTTC.

The V call is TRBV5-5, the J call TRBJ2-7; the match to TRBD2 covers 7 bases. Trimming at V came to 5 bases and at J to 6 bases, leaving 8 bases not matched to a gene. The CDR3 loop spans 13 amino acids. The germline CDR1 and CDR2 sequences are SGHKS and YYEKEE (reference sequence). Here the CDR3 DNA reads TGTGCCAGCAGACAGACTAGCTTGCGCGAGCAGTACTTC. This encodes CASRQTSLREQYF.

This sequence joins TRBV6-5 and TRBJ1-2; D is uncertain. CDR3 size: 12 residues. Germline CDR1 and CDR2: MNHEY and SVGAGI. Trimming removed 5 bases from V and 2 bases from J, with 6 bases in between. CDR3 residues: CASSLPNYGYTF. DNA for the CDR3: TGTGCCAGCAGTCTCCCCAACTATGGCTACACCTTC.

The chain combines TRBV2 with TRBJ2-3; the match to TRBD1 covers 10 bases. The J segment lost 4 bases and the V segment lost 6 bases, leaving 7 bases of the junction unmatched. The CDR3 extends over 15 amino acids. Germline V gives CDR1 SNHLY, CDR2 FYNNEI. The CDR3 region has the DNA TGTGCCAGCAGGGGACAGGGGATAGGGGCAGATACGCAGTATTTT. It is translated as CASRGQGIGADTQYF.

A few counts support this clone. The chain combines TRBV7-9 with TRBJ2-5; 10 bases map to TRBD1. CDR1 and CDR2 (germline): SEHNR, FQNEAQ (reference sequence). This CDR3 has 16 amino acids. The ends lost 3 bases at V and 1 base at J; junction bases unmatched: 5. In nucleotides, the CDR3 is TGTGCCAGCAGCTTGGGGGACAGGGGACCCCAAGAGACCCAGTACTTC. Amino acids: CASSLGDRGPQETQYF.

The chain links TRBV7-2 to TRBJ2-5; perhaps TRBD2 as D (5 bases). V lost 5 bases and J 3 bases, leaving 19 bases between the germline ends. CDR1 is SGHTA and CDR2 is FQGNSA in the germline V gene. This CDR3 is 16 amino acids long. The CDR3 DNA follows: TGTGCCAGCAGCGATAGTTGGGGTCGGCGGGAAGAGACCCAGTACTTC. This encodes CASSDSWGRREETQYF. Drawing the rest from reference TRBV7-2 and TRBJ2-5, the complete variable domain is GAGVSQSPSNKVTEKGKDVELRCDPISGHTALYWYRQSLGQGLEFLIYFQGNSAPDKSGLPSDRFSAERTGGSVSTLTIQRTQQEDSAVYLCASSDSWGRREETQYFGPGTRLLVL.